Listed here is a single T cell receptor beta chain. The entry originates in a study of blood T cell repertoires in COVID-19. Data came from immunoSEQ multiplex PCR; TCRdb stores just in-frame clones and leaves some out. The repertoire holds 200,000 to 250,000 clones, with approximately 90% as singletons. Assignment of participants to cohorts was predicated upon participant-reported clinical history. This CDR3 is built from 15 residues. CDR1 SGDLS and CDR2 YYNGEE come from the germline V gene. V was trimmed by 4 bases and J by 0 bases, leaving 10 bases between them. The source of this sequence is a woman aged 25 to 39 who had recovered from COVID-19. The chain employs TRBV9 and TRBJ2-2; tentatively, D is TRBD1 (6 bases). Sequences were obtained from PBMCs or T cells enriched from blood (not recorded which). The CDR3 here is CASSKRTANTGELFF. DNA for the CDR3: TGTGCCAGCAGCAAAAGGACAGCGAACACCGGGGAGCTGTTTTTT. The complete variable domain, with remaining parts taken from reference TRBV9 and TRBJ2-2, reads DSGVTQTPKHLITATGQRVTLRCSPRSGDLSVYWYQQSLDQGLQFLIQYYNGEERAKGNILERFSAQQFPDLHSELNLSSLELGDSALYFCASSKRTANTGELFFGEGSRLTVL.